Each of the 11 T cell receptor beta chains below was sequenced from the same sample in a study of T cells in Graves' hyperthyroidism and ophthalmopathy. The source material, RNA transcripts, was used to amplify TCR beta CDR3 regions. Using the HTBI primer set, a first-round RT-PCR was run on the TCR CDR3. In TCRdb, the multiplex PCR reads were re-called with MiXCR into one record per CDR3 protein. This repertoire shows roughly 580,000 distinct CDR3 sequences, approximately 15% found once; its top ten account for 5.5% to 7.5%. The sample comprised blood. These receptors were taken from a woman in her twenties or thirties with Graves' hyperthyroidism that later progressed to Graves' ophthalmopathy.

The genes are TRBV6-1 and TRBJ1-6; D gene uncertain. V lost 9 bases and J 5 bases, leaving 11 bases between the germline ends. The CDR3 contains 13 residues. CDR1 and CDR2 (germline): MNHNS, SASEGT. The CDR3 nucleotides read TGTGCCAGTAAACTATTGGATAATTCACCCCTCCACTTT. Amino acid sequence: CASKLLDNSPLHF.

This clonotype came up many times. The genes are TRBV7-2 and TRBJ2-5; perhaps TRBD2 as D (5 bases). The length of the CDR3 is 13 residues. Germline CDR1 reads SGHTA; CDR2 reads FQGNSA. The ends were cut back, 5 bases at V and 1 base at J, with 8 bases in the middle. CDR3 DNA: TGTGCCAGCAGCCGGGATCCCCAAGAGACCCAGTACTTC. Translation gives CASSRDPQETQYF.

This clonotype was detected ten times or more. The CDR3 DNA is TGTGCCAGCAGCCGCAACCGGGACAACCGCTACGAGCAGTACTTC. It codes for CASSRNRDNRYEQYF. V is TRBV14 and J is TRBJ2-7; possibly TRBD1 for D (6 bases). The CDR3 length is 15 residues. Trimming shortened V by 4 bases and J by 3 bases, and 16 bases separated the two germline ends. Germline V lookup: CDR1 SGHDN, CDR2 FVKESK. Based on the CDR3 plus reference TRBV14 and TRBJ2-7, the full variable domain is EAGVTQFPSHSVIEKGQTVTLRCDPISGHDNLYWYRRVMGKEIKFLLHFVKESKQDESGMPNNRFLAERTGGTYSTLKVQPAELEDSGVYFCASSRNRDNRYEQYFGPGTRLTVT.

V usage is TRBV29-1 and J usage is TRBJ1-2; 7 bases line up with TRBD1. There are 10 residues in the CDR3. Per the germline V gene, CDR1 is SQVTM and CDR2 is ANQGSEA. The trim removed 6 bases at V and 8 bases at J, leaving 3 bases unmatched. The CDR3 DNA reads TGCAGCGTCTCGACAGGGGGCTACACCTTC. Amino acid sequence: CSVSTGGYTF.

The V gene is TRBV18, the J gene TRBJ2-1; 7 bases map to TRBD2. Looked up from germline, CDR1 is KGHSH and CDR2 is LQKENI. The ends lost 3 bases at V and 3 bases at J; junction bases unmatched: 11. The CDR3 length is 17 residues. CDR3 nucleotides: TGTGCCAGCTCACCGCGGGTGGCGGGAGTTGTCTACAATGAGCAGTTCTTC. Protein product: CASSPRVAGVVYNEQFF.

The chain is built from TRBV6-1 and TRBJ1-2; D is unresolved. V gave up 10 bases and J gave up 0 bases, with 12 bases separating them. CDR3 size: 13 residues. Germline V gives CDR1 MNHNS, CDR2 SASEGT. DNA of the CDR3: TGTGCCAACATGAGAGGTCCTAACTATGGCTACACCTTC. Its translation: CANMRGPNYGYTF.

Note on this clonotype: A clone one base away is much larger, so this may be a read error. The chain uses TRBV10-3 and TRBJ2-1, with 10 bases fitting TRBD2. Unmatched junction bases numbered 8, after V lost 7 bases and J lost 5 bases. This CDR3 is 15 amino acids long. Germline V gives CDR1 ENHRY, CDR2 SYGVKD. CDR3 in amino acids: CAINRRTSGDNEQFF. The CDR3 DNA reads TGTGCCATCAACCGAAGGACTAGCGGAGACAATGAGCAGTTCTTC.

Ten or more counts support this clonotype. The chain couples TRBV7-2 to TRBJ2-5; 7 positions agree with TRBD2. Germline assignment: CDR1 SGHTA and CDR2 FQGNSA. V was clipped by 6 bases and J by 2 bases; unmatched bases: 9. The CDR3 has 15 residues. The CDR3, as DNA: TGTGCCAGCAGTTCCACCCTAGCGGTTCAAGAGACCCAGTACTTC. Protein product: CASSSTLAVQETQYF.

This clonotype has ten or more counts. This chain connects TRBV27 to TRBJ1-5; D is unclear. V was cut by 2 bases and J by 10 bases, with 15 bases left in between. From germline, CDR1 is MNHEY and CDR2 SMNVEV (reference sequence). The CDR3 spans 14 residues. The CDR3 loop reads CASSLAGEEDPQHF. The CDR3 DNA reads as TGTGCCAGCAGTTTAGCTGGCGAGGAAGATCCCCAGCATTTT.

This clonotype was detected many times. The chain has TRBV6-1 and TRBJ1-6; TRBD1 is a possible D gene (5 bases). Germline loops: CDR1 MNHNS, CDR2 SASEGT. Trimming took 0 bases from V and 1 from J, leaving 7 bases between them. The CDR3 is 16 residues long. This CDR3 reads CASSEAGGSYNSPLHF. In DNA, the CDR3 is TGTGCCAGCAGTGAAGCGGGGGGGTCCTATAATTCACCCCTCCACTTT.

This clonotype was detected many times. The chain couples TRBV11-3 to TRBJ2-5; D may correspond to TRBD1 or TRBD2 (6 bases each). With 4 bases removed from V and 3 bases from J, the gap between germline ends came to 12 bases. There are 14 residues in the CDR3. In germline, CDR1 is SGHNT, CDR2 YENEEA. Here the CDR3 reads CASSSGGLKETQYF. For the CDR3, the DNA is TGTGCCAGCAGCTCCGGGGGCTTAAAAGAGACCCAGTACTTC.